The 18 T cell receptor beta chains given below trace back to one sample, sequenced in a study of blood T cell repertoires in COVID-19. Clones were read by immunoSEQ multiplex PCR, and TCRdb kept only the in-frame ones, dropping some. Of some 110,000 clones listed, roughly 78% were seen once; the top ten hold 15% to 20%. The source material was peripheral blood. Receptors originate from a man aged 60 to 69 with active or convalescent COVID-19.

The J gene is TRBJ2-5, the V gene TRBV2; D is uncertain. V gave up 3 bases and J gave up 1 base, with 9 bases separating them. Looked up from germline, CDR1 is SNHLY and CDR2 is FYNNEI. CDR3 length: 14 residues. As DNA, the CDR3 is TGTGCCAGCAGTGACCCATCAGGCCAAGAGACCCAGTACTTC. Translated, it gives CASSDPSGQETQYF.

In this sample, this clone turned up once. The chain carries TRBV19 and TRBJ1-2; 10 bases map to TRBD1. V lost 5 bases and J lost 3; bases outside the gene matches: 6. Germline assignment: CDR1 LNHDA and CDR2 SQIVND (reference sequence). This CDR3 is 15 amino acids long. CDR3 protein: CASSLPTGGDYGYTF. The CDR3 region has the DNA TGTGCCAGTAGTTTACCGACAGGGGGCGACTATGGCTACACCTTC.

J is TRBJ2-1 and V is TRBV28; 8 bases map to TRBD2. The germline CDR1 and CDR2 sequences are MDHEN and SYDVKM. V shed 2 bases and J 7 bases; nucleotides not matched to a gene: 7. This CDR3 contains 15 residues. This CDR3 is CASSLGTPGGNEQFF. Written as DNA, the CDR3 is TGTGCCAGCAGTTTAGGTACTCCGGGGGGGAATGAGCAGTTCTTC.

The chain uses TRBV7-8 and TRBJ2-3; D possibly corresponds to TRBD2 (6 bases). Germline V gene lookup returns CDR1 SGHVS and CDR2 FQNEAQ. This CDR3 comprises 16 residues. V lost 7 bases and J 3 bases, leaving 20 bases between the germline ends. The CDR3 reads CASIPRLEEGTDTQYF. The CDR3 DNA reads TGTGCCAGCATCCCCAGGCTAGAGGAGGGGACAGATACGCAGTATTTT. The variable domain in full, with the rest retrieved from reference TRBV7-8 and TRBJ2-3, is GAGVSQSPRYKVAKRGQDVALRCDPISGHVSLFWYQQALGQGPEFLTYFQNEAQLDKSGLPSDRFFAERPEGSVSTLKIQRTQQEDSAVYLCASIPRLEEGTDTQYFGPGTRLTVL.

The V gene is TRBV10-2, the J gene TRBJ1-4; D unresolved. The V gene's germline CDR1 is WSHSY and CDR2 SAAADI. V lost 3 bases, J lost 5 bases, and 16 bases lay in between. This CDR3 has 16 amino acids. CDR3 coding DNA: TGCGCCAGCAGTGACCGCGGTGTGGTAACCAATGAAAAACTGTTTTTT. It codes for CASSDRGVVTNEKLFF.

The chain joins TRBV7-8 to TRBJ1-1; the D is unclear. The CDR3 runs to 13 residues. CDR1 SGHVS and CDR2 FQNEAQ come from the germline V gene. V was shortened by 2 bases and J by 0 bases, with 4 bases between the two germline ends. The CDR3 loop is CASSLSLNTEAFF. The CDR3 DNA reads TGTGCCAGCAGCTTATCTTTGAACACTGAAGCTTTCTTT.

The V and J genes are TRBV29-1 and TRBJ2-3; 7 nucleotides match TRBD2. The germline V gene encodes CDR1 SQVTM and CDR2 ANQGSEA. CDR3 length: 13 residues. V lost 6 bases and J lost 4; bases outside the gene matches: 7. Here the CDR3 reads CSVDGGRADTQYF. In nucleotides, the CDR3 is TGCAGCGTGGATGGGGGGAGGGCAGATACGCAGTATTTT.

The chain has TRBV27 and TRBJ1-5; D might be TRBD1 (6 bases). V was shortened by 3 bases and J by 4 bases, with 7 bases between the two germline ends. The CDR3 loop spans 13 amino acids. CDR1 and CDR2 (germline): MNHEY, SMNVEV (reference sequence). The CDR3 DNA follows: TGTGCCAGCAGTTTTCAGGGGAATCAGCCCCAGCATTTT. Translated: CASSFQGNQPQHF.

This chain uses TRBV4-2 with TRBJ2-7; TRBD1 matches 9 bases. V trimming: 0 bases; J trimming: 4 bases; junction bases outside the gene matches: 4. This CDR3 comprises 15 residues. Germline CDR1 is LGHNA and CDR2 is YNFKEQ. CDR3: CASSQEFGTGYEQYF. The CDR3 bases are TGTGCCAGCAGCCAAGAGTTCGGGACAGGGTACGAGCAGTACTTC.

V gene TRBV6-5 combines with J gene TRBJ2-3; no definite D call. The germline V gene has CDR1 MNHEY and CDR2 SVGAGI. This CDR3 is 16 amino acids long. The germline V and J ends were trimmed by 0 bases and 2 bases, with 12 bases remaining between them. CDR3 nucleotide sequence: TGTGCCAGCAGTTACTCGTATCGGCGGCCCACAGATACGCAGTATTTT. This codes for CASSYSYRRPTDTQYF.

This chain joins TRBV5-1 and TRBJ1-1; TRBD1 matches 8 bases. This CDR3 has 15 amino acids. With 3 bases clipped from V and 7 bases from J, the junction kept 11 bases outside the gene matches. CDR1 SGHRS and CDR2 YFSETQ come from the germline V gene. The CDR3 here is CASSSRQGARVEAFF. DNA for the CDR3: TGCGCCAGCAGCTCTCGTCAGGGGGCGCGAGTTGAAGCTTTCTTT.

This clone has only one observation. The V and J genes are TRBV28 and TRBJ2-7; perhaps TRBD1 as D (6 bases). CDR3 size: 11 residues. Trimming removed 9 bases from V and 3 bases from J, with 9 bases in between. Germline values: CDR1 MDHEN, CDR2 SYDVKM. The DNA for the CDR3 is TGTGCCAGTGGGACACTCTACGAGCAGTACTTC. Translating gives CASGTLYEQYF.

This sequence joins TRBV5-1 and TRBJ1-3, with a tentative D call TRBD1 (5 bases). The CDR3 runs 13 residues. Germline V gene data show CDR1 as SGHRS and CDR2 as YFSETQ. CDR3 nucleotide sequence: TGCCCGCCATGGGGGAGGCCTGGAAACACCATATATTTT. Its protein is CPPWGRPGNTIYF.

CDR3 DNA sequence: TGTGCCATCAGTAACAGGGGTCGTGACACTGAAGCTTTCTTT. Translation gives CAISNRGRDTEAFF. The rearrangement joins TRBV10-3 to TRBJ1-1; 7 bases align to TRBD1. Germline V gene sequence: CDR1 ENHRY, CDR2 SYGVKD. This CDR3 is 14 amino acids long. V lost 5 bases and J lost 3; bases outside the gene matches: 6.

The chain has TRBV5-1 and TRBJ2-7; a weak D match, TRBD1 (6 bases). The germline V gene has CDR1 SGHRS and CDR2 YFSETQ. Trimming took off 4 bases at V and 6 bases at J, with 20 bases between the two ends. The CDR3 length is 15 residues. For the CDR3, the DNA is TGCGCCAGCAGCGAATTCGGGACAATCGGGCTCGAGCAGTACTTC. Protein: CASSEFGTIGLEQYF.

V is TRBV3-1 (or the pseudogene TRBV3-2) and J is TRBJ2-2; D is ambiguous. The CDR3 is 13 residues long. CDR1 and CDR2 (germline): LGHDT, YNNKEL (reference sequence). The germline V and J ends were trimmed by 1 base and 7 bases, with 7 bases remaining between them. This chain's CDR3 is CASSQVQFGELFF. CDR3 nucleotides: TGTGCCAGCAGCCAAGTCCAATTCGGGGAGCTGTTTTTT.

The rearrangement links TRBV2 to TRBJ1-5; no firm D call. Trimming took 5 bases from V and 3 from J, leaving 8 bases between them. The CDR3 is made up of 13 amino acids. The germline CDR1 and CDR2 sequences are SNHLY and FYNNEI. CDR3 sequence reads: CASSPNPNQPQHF. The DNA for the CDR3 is TGTGCCAGCAGTCCAAATCCCAATCAGCCCCAGCATTTT.

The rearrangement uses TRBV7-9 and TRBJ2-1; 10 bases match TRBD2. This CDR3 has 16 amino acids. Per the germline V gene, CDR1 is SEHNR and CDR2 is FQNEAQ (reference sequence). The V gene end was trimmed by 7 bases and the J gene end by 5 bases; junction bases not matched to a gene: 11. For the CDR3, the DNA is TGTGCCAGCAACGGGTGGGCTAGCGGGAGTAACAATGAGCAGTTCTTC. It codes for CASNGWASGSNNEQFF.